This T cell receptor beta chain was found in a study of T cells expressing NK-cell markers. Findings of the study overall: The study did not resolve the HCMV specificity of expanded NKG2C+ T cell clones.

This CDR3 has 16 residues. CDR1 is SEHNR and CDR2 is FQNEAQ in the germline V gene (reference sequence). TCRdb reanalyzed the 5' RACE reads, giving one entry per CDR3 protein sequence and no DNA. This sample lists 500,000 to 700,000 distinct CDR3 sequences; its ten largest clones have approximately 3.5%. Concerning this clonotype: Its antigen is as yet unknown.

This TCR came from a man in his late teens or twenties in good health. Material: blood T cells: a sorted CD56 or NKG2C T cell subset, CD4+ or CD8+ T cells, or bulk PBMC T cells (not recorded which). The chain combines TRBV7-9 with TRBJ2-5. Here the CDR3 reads CASSRLRSGNQETQYF. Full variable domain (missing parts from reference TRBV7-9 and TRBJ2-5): DTGVSQNPRHKITKRGQNVTFRCDPISEHNRLYWYRQTLGQGPEFLTYFQNEAQLEKSRLLSDRFSAERPKGSFSTLEIQRTEQGDSAMYLCASSRLRSGNQETQYFGPGTRLLVL.